This TCR beta chain was found in a study of CD8 T cells in ankylosing spondylitis. Broader study findings: Fewer than 10 highly homologous variants formed a TCR beta motif that appeared characteristic of ankylosing spondylitis blood.

Each CDR3 protein is one row after TCRdb ran MiXCR on the 5' RACE reads. The profile shows hundreds of thousands of distinct CDR3 sequences, roughly 12% of them singletons. The CDR3 covers 16 residues. Trimming removed 4 bases from V and 4 bases from J; junction bases left unmatched: 10. The V gene's germline CDR1 is MNHEY and CDR2 SMNVEV (reference sequence). In the case of this clonotype: Its matching antigen is unknown.

The sequence was collected from a male donor with ankylosing spondylitis. V gene TRBV27 combines with J gene TRBJ2-1, with 7 bases identical to TRBD2. The sequenced sample was blood, either unsorted or a sorted T cell fraction (not recorded which). CDR3 in amino acids: CASSWLEGGRYNEQFF. The CDR3 DNA follows: TGTGCCAGCAGTTGGTTAGAGGGAGGGAGATACAATGAGCAGTTCTTC.